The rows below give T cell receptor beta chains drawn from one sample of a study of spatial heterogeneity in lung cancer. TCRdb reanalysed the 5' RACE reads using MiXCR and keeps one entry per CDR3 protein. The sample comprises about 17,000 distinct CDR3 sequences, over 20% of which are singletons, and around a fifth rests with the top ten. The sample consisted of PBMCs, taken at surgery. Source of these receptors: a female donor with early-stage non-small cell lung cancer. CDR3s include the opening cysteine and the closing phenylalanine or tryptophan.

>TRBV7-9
CASGQGDYEQYF
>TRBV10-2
CASSGGSGGTRRRDTQYF
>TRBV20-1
CSARPTGTGDWARGYEQYF
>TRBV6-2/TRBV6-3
CASSWGTGGIYEQYF
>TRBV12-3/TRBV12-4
CASSFSGSNSPLHF
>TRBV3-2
CASSQPGQEYNEQFF
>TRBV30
CAVSGPSSSNEQFF
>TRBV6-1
CASSEAPGRSGAFF
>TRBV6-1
CASSSPKSTTDTQYF
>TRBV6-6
CASTPMGGTEAFF
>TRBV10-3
CAISQHGGLSYEQYF
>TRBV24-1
CATSGPGRTTDTQYF
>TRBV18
CASSPALAGYEQYF
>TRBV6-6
CASSDPERETEQYF
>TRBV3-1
CASHDRYTIYF
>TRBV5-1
CASSLEGASQPQHF
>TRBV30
CAWNQGRLQPQHF
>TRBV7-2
CASSSRAADYGYTF
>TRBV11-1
CASSLRDLPYNEQFF
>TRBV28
CASRFRQVYEQYF
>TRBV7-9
CASSSTRGTYEQYF
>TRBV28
CASSLVERTEAFF